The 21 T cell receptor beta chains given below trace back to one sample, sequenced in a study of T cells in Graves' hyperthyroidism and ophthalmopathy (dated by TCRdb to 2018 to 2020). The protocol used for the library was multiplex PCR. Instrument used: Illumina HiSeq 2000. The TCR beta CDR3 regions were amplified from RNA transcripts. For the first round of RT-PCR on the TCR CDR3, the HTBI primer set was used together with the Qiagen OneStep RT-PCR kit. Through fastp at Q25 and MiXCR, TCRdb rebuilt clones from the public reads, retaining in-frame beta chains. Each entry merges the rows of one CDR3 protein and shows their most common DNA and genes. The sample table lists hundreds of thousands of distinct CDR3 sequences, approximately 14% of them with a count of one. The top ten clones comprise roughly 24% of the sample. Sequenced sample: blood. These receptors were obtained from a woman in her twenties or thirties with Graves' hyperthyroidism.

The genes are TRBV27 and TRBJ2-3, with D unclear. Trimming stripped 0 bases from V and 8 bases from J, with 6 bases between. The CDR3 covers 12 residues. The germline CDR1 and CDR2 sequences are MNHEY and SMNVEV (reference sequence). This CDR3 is CASSLSSGTQYF. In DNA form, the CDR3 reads TGTGCCAGCAGTTTATCATCGGGTACGCAGTATTTT.

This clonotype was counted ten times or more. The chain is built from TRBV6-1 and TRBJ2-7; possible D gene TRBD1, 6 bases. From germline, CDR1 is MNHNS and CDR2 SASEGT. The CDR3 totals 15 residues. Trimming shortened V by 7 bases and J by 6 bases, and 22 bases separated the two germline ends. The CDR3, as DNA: TGTGCCAGCAACCAAAGGGGCAGGGGCCAAAGCGAGCAGTACTTC. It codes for CASNQRGRGQSEQYF.

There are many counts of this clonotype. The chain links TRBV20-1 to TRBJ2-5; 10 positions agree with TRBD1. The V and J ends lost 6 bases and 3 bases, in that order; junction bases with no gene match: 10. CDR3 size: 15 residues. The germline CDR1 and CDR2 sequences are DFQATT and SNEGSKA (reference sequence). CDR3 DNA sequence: TGCAGTGCAGACGACCGGACAGGGGGGGAAGAGACCCAGTACTTC. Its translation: CSADDRTGGEETQYF.

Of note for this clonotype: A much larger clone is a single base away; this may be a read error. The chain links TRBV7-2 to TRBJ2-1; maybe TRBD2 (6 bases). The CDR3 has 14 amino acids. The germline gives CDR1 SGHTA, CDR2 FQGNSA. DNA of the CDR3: TGTGCCAGCAGCTTACTACTAGCACACAATGGGCAGTTCTTC. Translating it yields CASSLLLAHNGQFF.

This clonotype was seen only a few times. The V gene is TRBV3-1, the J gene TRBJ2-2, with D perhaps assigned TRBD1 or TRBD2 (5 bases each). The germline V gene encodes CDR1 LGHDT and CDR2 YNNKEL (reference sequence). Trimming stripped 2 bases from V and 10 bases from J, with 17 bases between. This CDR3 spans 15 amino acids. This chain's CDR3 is CASSQRGASGQELFF. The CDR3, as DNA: TGTGCCAGCAGCCAAAGGGGAGCAAGTGGGCAGGAGCTGTTTTTT.

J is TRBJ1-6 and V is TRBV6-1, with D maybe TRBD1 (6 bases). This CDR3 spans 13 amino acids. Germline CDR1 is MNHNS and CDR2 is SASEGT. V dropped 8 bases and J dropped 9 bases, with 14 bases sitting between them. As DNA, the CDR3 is TGTGCCAGCTCAGACAGGTCTAGTTCACCCCTCCACTTT. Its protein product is CASSDRSSSPLHF.

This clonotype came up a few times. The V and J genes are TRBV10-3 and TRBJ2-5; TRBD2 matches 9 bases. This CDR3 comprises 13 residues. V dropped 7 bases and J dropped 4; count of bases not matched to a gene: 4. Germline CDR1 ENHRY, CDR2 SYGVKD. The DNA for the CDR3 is TGTGCCATCAACCAAGCGGGAGGAGAGACCCAGTACTTC. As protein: CAINQAGGETQYF.

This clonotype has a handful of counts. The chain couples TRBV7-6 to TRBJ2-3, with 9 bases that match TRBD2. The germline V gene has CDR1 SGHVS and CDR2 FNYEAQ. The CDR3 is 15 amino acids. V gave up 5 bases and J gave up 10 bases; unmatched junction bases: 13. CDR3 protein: CASSPGSIAGVSQYF. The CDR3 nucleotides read TGTGCCAGCAGCCCTGGGTCGATAGCGGGAGTGTCGCAGTATTTT.

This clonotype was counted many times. The CDR3, as DNA: TGTGCCAGCAGCGCCGGACAGGGGGCGCTTACTGAAGCTTTCTTT. Translated, it gives CASSAGQGALTEAFF. V usage is TRBV11-2 and J usage is TRBJ1-1, with 11 bases fitting TRBD1. From germline, CDR1 is SGHAT and CDR2 FQNNGV. J gave up 5 bases and V 5 bases, and 7 bases lay outside the gene matches. This CDR3 has 15 amino acids.

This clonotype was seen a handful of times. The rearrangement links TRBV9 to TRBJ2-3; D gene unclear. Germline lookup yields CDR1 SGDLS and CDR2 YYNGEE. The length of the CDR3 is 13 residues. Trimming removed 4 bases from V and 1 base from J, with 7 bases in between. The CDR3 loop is CASSPKGTDTQYF. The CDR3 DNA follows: TGTGCCAGCAGCCCGAAGGGCACAGATACGCAGTATTTT. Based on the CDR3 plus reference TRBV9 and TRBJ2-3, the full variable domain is DSGVTQTPKHLITATGQRVTLRCSPRSGDLSVYWYQQSLDQGLQFLIQYYNGEERAKGNILERFSAQQFPDLHSELNLSSLELGDSALYFCASSPKGTDTQYFGPGTRLTVL.

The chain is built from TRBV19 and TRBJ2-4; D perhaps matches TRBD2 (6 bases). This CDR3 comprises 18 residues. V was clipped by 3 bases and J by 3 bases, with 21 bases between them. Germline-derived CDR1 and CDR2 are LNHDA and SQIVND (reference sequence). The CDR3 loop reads CASSILETRKIDKNIQYF. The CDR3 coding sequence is TGTGCCAGTAGTATTCTGGAGACTAGAAAGATTGACAAAAACATTCAGTACTTC.

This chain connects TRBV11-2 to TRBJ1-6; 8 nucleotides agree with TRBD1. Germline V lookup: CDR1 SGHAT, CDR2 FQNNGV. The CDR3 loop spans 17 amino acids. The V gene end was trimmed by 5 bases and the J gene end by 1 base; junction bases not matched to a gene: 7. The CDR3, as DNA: TGTGCCAGCAGCGCAGGACAGGGAAGGTCCTATAATTCACCCCTCCACTTT. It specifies CASSAGQGRSYNSPLHF.

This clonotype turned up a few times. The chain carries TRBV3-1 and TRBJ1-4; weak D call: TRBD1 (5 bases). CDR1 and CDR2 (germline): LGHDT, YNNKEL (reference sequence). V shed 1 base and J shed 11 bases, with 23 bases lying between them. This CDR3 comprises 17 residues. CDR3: CASSQVQRSSGTRKLFF. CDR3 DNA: TGTGCCAGCAGCCAAGTTCAGAGAAGCTCCGGGACGCGTAAACTGTTTTTT.

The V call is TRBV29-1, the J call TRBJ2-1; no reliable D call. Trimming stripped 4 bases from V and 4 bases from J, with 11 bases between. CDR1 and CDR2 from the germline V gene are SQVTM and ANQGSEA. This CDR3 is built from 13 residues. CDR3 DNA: TGCAGCGTTGTAGTAGTTGGGTACAATGAGCAGTTCTTC. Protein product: CSVVVVGYNEQFF.

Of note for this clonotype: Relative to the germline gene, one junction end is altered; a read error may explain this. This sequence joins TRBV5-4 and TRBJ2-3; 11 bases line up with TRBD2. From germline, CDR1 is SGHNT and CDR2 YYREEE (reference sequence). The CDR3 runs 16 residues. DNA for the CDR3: TGTGCTAGCAGCCCGGGACTAGCGGAGGCGCGGGGGACGCAGTATTTT. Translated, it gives CASSPGLAEARGTQYF.

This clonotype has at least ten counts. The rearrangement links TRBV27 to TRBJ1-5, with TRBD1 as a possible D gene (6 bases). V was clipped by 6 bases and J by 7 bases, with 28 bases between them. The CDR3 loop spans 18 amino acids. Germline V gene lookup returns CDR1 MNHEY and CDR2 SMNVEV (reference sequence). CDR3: CASRLWAEGGGGQQPQHF. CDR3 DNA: TGTGCCAGCAGACTTTGGGCCGAGGGGGGCGGTGGACAGCAGCCCCAGCATTTT.

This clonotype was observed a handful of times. In nucleotides, the CDR3 is TGTGCCTGGAGTGTGGTCACCTACGAGCAGTACTTC. It encodes CAWSVVTYEQYF. This chain uses TRBV30 with TRBJ2-7; no firm D call. CDR1 is GTSNPN and CDR2 is SVGIG in the germline V gene (reference sequence). The CDR3 extends over 12 amino acids. Trimming removed 0 bases at V and 2 bases at J, with 5 bases between.

CDR3 nucleotide sequence: TGTGCCAGCAGCAACAGGGCCCAGCCCCAGCATTTT. This translates into CASSNRAQPQHF. The chain couples TRBV27 to TRBJ1-5; D perhaps matches TRBD1 (6 bases). CDR1 and CDR2 (germline): MNHEY, SMNVEV (reference sequence). This CDR3 is built from 12 residues. With 6 bases removed from V and 7 bases from J, the gap between germline ends came to 10 bases.

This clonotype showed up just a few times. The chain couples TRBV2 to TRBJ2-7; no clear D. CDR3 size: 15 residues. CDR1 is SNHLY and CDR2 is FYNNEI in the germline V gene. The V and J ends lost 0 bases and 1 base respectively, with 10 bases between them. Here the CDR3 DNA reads TGTGCCAGCAGTGAAGCCAAGGGTAGATCCTACGAGCAGTACTTC. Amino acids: CASSEAKGRSYEQYF.

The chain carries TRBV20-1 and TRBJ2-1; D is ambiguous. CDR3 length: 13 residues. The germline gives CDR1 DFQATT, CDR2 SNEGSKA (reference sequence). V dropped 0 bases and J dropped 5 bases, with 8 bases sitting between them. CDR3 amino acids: CSARDDTHNEQFF. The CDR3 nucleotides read TGCAGTGCTAGAGATGATACCCACAATGAGCAGTTCTTC.

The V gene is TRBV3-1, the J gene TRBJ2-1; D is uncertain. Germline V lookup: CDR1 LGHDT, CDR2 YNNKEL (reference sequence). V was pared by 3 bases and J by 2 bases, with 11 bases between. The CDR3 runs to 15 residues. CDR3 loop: CASSHGAHAYNEQFF. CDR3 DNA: TGTGCCAGCAGCCATGGAGCGCACGCCTACAATGAGCAGTTCTTC.